Below are 2 T cell receptor beta chains sequenced from a single sample in a study of cytomegalovirus exposure and HLA in healthy donors. 60 Vbeta and 13 Jbeta primers were used in PCR. The method was immunoSEQ multiplex PCR; TCRdb's version includes in-frame clones alone and lacks a portion of them. Here the sample spans approximately 190,000 clones, approximately 70% being singletons. Sequencing input: PBMCs. These receptor sequences come from a middle-aged man in good health and CMV-seropositive.

This sequence joins TRBV7-2 and TRBJ2-5, with D perhaps matching TRBD1 (6 bases). V lost 3 bases and J 3 bases, leaving 8 bases between the germline ends. CDR1 SGHTA and CDR2 FQGNSA come from the germline V gene. The CDR3 is 13 residues long. In nucleotides, the CDR3 is TGTGCCAGCAGCTTGACAGGAAAAGAGACCCAGTACTTC. Translation: CASSLTGKETQYF.

The chain is built from TRBV27 and TRBJ2-3; possible D gene TRBD2, 5 bases. Germline-derived CDR1 and CDR2 are MNHEY and SMNVEV (reference sequence). Trimming shortened V by 7 bases and J by 4 bases, and 24 bases separated the two germline ends. This CDR3 has 17 amino acids. CDR3 loop: CASTYQAGRRGADTQYF. CDR3 nucleotide sequence: TGTGCCAGCACCTATCAGGCGGGCCGTCGTGGCGCAGATACGCAGTATTTT.